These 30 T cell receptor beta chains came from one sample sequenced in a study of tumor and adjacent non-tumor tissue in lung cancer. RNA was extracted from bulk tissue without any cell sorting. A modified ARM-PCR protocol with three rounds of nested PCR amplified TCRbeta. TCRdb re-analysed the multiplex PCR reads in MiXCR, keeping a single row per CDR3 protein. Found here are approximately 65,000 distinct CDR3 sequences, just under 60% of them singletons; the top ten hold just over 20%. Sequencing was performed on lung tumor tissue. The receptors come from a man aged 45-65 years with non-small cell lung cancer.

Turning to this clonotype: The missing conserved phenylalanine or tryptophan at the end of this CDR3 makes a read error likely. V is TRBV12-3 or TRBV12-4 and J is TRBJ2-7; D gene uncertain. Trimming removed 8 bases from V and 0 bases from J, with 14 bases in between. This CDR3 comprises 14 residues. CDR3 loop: CASCEWTVSYEQYI. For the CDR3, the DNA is TGTGCCAGCTGTGAGTGGACCGTCTCCTACGAGCAGTACATC.

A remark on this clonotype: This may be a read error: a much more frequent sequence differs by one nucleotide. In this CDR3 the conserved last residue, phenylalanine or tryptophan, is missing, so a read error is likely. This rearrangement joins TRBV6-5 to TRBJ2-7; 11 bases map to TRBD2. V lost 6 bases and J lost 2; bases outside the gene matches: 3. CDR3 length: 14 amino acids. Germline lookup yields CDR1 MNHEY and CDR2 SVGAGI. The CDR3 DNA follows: TGTGCCAGCAGGAGACTAGCGGGAACCTACGAGCAGTACTCC. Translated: CASRRLAGTYEQYS.

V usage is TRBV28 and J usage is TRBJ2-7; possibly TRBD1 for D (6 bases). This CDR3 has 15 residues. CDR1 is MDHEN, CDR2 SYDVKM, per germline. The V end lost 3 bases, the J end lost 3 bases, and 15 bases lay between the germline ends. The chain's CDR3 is CASSLGQGFRYEQYF. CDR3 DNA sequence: TGTGCCAGCAGTTTGGGGCAGGGGTTTCGCTACGAGCAGTACTTC.

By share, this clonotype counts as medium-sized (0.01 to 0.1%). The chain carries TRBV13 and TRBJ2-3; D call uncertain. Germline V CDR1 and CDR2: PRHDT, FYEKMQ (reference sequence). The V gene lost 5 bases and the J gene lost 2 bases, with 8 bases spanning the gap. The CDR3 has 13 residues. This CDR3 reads CASSRLLTDTQYF. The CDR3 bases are TGTGCCAGCAGCCGCCTCCTCACAGATACGCAGTATTTT.

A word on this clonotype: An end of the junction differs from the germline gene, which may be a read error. The DNA for the CDR3 is TGTGACAGCACCCTCTTTGAGGGCGGCGAGACGCAGTACTTC. Translation gives CDSTLFEGGETQYF. This chain joins TRBV6-5 and TRBJ2-5, with D perhaps matching TRBD2 (5 bases). CDR1 MNHEY and CDR2 SVGAGI come from the germline V gene. There are 14 residues in the CDR3.

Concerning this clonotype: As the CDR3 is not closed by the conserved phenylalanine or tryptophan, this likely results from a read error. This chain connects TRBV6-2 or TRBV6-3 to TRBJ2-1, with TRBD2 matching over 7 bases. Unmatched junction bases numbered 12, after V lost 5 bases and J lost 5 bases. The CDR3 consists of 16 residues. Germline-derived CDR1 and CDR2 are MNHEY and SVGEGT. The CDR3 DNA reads TGTGCCAGCAGTGGCCGGGACTACCCAAAAGACAATGAGCAGTTCTCC. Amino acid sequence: CASSGRDYPKDNEQFS.

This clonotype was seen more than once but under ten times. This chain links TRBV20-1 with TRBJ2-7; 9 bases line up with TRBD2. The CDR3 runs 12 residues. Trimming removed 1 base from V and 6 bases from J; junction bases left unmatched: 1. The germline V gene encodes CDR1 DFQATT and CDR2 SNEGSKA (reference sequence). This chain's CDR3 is CSARASGVEQYF. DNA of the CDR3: TGCAGTGCTAGAGCTAGCGGGGTCGAGCAGTACTTC.

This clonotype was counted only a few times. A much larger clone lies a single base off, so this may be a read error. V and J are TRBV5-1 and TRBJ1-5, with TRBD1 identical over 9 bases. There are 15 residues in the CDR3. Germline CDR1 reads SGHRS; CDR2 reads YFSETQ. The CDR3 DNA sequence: TGCGCCAGCAGCTGGACAGGGGAAGGCAAACAGCCCCAGCATTTT. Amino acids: CASSWTGEGKQPQHF.

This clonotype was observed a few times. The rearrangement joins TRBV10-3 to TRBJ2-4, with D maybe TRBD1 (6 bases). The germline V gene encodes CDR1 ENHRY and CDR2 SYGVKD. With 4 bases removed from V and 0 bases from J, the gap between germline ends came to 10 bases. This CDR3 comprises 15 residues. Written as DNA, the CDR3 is TGTGCCATCAGTGCCAGGGGCATAGCCAAAAACATTCAGTACTTC. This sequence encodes CAISARGIAKNIQYF.

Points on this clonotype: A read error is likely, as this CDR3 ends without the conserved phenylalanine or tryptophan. CDR3 residues: CATSVYRGSYEQYL. DNA for the CDR3: TGTGCCACCAGTGTCTACAGGGGATCCTACGAGCAGTACCTC. The chain employs TRBV6-1 and TRBJ2-7; 7 positions agree with TRBD1. Per germline, CDR1 MNHNS and CDR2 SASEGT. The CDR3 is 14 amino acids.

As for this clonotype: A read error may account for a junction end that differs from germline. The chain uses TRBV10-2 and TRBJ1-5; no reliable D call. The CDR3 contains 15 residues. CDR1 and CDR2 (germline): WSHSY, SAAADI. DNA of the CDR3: TGCGCCAGCGGTGTGTCGACTCTTAGCAATCAGACCCAGCATTTT. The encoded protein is CASGVSTLSNQTQHF.

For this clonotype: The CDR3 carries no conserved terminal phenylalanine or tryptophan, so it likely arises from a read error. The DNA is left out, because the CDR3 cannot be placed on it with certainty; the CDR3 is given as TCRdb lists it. CDR3: CSIKSTDTQCL. The J gene is TRBJ2-3, the V gene TRBV29-1. The CDR3 is made up of 11 amino acids, end residues included. Germline V gene sequence: CDR1 SQVTM, CDR2 ANQGSEA.

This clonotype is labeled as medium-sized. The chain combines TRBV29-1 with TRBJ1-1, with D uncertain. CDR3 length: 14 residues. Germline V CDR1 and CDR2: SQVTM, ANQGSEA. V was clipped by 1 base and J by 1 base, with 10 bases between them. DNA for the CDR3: TGCAGCGTTGAAGCGGTCCAGCGGAACACTGAAGCTTTCTTT. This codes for CSVEAVQRNTEAFF.

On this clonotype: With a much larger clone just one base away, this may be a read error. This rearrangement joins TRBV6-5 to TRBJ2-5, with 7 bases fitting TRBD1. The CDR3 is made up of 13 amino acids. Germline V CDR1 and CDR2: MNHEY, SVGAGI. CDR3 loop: CVSSTGVPETQYF. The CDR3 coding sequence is TGTGTCAGCAGTACAGGGGTCCCAGAGACCCAGTACTTC.

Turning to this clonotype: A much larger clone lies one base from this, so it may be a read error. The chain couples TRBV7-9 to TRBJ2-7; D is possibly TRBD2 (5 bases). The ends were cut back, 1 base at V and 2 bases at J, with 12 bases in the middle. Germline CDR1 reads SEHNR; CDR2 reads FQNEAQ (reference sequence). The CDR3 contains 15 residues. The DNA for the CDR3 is TGTGCCAGCAGCTTAGTGCAGGCGGGTCCCTACGAGCAGTACTTC. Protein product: CASSLVQAGPYEQYF.

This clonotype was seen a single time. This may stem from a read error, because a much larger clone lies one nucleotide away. This CDR3 reads CVSSYSGAETQYF. CDR3 nucleotides: TGTGTCAGCAGTTACTCCGGGGCCGAGACCCAGTACTTC. V gene TRBV6-6 combines with J gene TRBJ2-5; D might be TRBD1 or TRBD2, each matching 5 bases. The CDR3 loop spans 13 amino acids. The germline gives CDR1 MNHNY, CDR2 SVGAGI (reference sequence).

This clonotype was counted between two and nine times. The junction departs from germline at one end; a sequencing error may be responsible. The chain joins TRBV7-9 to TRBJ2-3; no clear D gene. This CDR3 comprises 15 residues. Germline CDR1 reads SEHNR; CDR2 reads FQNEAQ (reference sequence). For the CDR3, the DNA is TGTGCCAGCACCCATTACCAAACAACGGCCGATATGCAGTATTTT. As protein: CASTHYQTTADMQYF.

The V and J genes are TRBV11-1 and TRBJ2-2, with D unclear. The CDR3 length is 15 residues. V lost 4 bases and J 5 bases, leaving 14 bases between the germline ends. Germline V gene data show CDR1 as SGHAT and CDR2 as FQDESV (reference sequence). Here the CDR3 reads CASSSRAIGTGELFF. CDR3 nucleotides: TGTGCCAGCAGCTCCCGGGCAATAGGAACCGGGGAGCTGTTTTTT.

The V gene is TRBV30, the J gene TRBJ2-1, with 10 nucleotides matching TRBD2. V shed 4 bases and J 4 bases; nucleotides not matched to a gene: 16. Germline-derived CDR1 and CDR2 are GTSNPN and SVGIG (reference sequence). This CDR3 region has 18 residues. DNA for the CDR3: TGTGCCTGGACCCTCGGGACTAGCGCCTTTCACCCGTACAATGAGCAGTTCTTC. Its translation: CAWTLGTSAFHPYNEQFF.

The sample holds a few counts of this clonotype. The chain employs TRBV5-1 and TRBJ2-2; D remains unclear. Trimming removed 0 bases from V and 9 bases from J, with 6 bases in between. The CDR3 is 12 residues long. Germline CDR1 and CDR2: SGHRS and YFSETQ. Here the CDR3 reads CASSLEVRELFF. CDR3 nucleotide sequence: TGCGCCAGCAGCTTGGAGGTGCGGGAGCTGTTTTTT.

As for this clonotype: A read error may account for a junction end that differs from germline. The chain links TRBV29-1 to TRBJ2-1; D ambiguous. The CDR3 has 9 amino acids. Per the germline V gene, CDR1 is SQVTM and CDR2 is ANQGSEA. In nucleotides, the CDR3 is TGCAGTGTTGAGAATGAGCAGTTCTTC. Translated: CSVENEQFF.

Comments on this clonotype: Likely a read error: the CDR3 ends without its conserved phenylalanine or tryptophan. In nucleotides, the CDR3 is TGTGCCAGAAGCAGGACAGAGGGGGAGCAGCCCCAGCATTCT. Translation gives CARSRTEGEQPQHS. J is TRBJ1-5 and V is TRBV6-5; possible D gene TRBD1, 6 bases. The V gene lost 9 bases and the J gene lost 7 bases, with 19 bases spanning the gap. This CDR3 has 14 amino acids. Germline V gene sequence: CDR1 MNHEY, CDR2 SVGAGI.

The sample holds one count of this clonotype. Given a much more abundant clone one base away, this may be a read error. The CDR3 region has the DNA TGTGCCAGCAGCCTCGATGCCTTCTTCCCCTCCTACAATGAGCAGTTCTTC. It is translated as CASSLDAFFPSYNEQFF. The chain is built from TRBV14 and TRBJ2-1, with D unresolved. The CDR3 spans 17 residues. Germline values: CDR1 SGHDN, CDR2 FVKESK. The V gene lost 4 bases and the J gene lost 0 bases, with 16 bases spanning the gap.

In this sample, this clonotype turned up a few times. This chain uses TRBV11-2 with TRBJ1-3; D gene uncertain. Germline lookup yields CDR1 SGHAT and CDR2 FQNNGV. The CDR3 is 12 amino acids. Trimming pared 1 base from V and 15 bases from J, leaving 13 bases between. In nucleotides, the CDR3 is TGTGCCAGCAGCTTAGGAGGAAACACAACATATTTT. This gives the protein CASSLGGNTTYF.

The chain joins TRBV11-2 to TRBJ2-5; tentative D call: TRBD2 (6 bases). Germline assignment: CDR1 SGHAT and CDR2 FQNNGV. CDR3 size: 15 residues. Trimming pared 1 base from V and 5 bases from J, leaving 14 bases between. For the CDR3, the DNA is TGTGCCAGCAGCTTAGGAGGCGGAGGGGAGGAGACCCAGTACTTC. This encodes CASSLGGGGEETQYF.

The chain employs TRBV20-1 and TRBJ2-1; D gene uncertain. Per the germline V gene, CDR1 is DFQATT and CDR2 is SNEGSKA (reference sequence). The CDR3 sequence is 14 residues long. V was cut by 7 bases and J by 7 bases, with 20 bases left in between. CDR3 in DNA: TGCAGTGTTGATACATGGGTTAGTAAAAATGAGCAGTTCTTC. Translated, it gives CSVDTWVSKNEQFF.

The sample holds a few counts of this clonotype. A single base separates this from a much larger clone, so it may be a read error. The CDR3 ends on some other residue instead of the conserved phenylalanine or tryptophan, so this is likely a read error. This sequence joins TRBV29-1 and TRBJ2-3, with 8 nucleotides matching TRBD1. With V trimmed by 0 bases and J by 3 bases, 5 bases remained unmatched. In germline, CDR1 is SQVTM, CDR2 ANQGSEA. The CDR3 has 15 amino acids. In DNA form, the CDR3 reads TGCAGCGTTGAAGAAGGGACAGGCCGAACAGATACGCAGTATATT. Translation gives CSVEEGTGRTDTQYI.

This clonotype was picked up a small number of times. The CDR3 loop is CSARGRGEQFF. CDR3 nucleotide sequence: TGCAGTGCTAGAGGTCGGGGGGAGCAGTTCTTC. V gene TRBV20-1 combines with J gene TRBJ2-1; weak D call: TRBD2 (6 bases). The CDR3 runs to 11 residues. In germline, CDR1 is DFQATT, CDR2 SNEGSKA (reference sequence). V was pared by 1 base and J by 10 bases, with 8 bases between.

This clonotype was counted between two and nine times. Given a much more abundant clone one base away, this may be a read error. For the CDR3, the DNA is TGTGCCAGCAGCTTAGGGGGACGGGGAGGTCATGGCTACACCTTC. Residues: CASSLGGRGGHGYTF. The chain has TRBV7-9 and TRBJ1-2; TRBD1 might be the D (5 bases). In germline, CDR1 is SEHNR, CDR2 FQNEAQ (reference sequence). The CDR3 extends over 15 amino acids. V lost 1 base and J 6 bases, leaving 15 bases between the germline ends.

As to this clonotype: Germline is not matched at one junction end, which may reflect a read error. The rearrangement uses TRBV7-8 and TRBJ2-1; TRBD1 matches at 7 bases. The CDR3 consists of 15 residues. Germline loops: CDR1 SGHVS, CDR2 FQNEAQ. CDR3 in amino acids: CASSSRKTGYTEQFF. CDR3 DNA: TGTGCAAGCAGCTCCCGTAAGACAGGGTACACTGAGCAGTTCTTC.